The TCR beta chain described here comes from a study of cytomegalovirus exposure and HLA in healthy donors. Broader study findings: A later examination showed that TCR association rates differed by HLA locus, with DRB1 most and HLA-C fewest.

Regarding this clone: The antigen remains undetermined.

With V trimmed by 0 bases and J by 9 bases, 7 bases remained unmatched. CDR1 is LGHNA and CDR2 is YNFKEQ in the germline V gene. The CDR3 totals 17 residues. Vbeta (60) and Jbeta (13) primers were used in the PCR. Sequencing was performed with immunoSEQ multiplex PCR; in TCRdb, only in-frame clones are kept and a portion is missing. This table has about 130,000 clones, over 75% appearing once. The sample consisted of PBMCs. This sequence was found in a boy between 10 and 17 years old in good health and CMV-seronegative. The chain recombines TRBV4-2 with TRBJ2-1; TRBD2 matches at 14 bases. Here the CDR3 DNA reads TGTGCCAGCAGCCAAGATCCCGGGACTAGCGGGGGTGGTGAGCAGTTCTTC. It codes for CASSQDPGTSGGGEQFF.